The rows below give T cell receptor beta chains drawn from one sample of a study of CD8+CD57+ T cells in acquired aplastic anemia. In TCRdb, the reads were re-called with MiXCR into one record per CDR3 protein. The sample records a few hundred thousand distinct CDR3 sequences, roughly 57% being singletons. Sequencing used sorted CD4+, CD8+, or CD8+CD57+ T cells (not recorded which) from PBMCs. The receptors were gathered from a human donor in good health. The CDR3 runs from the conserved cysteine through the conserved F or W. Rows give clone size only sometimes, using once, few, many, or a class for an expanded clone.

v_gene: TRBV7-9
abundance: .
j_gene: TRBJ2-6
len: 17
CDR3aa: CASSRTGGSSGANVLTF

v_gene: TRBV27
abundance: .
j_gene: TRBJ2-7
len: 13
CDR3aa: CASSLYGSYEQYF

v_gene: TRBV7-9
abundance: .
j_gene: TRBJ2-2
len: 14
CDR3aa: CASSLPRVKGELFF

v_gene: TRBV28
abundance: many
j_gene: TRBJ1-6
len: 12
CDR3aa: CASSRSRSPLHF

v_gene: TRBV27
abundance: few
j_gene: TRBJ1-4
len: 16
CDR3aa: CASTSLSGGTNEKLFF

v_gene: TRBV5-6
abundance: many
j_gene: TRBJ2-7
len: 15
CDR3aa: CASSFQDIPSYEQYF

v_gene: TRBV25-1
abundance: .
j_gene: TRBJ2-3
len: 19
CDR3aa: CASSDPSIITSPAEDTQYF

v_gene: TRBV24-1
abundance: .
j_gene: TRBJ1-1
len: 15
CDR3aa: CATSDSGRTNTEAFF

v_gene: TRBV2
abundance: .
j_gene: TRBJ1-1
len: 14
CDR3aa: CASSDSQRNTEAFF

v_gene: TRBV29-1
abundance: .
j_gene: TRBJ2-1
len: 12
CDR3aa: CSVDSSSDEQFF

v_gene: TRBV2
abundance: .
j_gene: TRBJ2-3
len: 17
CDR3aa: CASSERWGGQVSDTQYF

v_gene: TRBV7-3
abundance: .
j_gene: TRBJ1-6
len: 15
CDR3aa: CASSSPEWVFSPLHF

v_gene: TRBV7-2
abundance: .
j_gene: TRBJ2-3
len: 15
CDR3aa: CASDAGEGSADTQYF

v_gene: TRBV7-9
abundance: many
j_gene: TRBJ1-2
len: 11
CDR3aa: CASSIDYGYTF

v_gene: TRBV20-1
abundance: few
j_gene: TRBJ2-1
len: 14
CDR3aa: CSARYGTGGNEQFF

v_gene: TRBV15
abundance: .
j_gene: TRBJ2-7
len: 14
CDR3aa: CATSRRGSSYEQYF

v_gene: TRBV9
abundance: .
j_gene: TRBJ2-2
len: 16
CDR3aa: CASSVGGWRDTGELFF

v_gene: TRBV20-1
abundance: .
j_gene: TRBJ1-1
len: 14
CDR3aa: CSARDWDGITEAFF

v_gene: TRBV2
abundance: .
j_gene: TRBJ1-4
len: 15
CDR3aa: CASSPAQGMGEKLFF

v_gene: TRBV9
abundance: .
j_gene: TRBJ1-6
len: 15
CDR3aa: CASSVGSTENSPLHF

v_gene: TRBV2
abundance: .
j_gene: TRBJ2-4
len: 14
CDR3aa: CASRATSGGNIQYF

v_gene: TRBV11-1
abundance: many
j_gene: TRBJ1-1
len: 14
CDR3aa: CASSFNVGRTGAFF

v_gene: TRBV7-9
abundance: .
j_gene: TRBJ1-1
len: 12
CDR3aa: CASSLGGVEAFF

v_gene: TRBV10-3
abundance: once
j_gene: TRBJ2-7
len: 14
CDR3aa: CAISDTSGVYEQYF

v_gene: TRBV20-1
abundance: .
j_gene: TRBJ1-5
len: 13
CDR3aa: CSASPTGNQPQHF

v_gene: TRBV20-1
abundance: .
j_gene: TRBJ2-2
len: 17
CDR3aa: CSARETRTSGIVGELFF

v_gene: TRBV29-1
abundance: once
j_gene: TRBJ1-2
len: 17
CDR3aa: CSVENWGRRDLSYGYTF

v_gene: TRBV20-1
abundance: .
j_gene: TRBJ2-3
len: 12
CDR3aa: CSATREADTQYF

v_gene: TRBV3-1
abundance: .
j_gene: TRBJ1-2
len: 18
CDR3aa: CASSQVVTGGDFTYGYTF

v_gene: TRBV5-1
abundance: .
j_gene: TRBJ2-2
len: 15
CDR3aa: CASSLVGSDTGELFF

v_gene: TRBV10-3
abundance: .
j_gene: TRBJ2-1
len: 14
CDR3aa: CAIGAGTPLNEQFF

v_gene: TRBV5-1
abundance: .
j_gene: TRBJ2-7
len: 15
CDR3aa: CASSLRQGKGYEQYF

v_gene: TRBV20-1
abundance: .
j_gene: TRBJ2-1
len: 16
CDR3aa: CSARARGASGNNEQFF

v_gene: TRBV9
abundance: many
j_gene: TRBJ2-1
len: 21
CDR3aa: CASSVGDLGTGSSNRYNEQFF

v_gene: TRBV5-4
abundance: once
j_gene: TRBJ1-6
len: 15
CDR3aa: CASSANRGSDSPLHF

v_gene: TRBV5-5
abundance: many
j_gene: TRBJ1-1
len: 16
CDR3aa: CASSSDRDLKNTEAFF

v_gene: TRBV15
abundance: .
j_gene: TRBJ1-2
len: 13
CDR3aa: CATRSSGGVGYTF

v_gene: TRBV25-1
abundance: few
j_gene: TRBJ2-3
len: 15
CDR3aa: CASSETGGWADTQYF

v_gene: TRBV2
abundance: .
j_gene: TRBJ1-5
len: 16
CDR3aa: CASGETGWGTQETQHF

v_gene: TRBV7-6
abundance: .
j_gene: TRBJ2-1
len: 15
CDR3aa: CASSLEHLSYNEQFF

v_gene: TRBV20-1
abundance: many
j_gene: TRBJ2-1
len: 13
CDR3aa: CSAEEGGAARRFF

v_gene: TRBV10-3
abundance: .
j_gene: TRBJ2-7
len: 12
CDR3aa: CAISLHANEQYF

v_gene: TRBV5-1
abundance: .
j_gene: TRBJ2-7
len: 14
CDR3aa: CASSETGTPLKQYF

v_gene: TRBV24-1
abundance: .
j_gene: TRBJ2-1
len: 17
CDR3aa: CATSDFKQAFSYNEQFF

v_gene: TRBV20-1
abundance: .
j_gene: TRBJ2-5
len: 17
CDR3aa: CSAVVGGSGSVLETQYF

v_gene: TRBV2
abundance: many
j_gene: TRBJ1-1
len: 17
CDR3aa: CASSKGQGSLAETEAFF

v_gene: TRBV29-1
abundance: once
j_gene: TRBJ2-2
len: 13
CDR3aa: CSVGASGTGELFF

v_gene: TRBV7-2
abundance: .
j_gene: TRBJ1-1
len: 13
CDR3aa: CASSIGARTEAFF

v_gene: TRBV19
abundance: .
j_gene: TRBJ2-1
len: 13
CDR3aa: CASSIGPYNEQFF

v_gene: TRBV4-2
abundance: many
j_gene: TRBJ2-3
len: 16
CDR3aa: CASSQEEAGEGDTQYF

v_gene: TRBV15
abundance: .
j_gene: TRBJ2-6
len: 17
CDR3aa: CATSGGPRGHGANVLTF

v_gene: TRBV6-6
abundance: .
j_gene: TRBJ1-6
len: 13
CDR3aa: CASTPGRVSPLHF

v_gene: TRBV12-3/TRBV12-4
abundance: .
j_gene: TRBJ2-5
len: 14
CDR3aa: CASSQAGGQETQYF

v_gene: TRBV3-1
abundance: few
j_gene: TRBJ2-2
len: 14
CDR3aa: CASSPGLVTGELFF

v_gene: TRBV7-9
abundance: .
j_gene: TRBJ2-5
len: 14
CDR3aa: CASSGTGGGETQYF

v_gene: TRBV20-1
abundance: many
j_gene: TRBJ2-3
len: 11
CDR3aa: CNKRSTDTQYF

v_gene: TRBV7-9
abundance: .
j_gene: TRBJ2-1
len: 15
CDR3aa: CASSLLKIQPNEQFF

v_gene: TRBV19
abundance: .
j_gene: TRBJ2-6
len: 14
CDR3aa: CASSIATGANVLTF

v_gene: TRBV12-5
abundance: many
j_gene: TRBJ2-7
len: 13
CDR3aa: CASGLGVGYEQYF

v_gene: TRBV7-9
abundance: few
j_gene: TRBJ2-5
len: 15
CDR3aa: CASSLSGGTRETQYF